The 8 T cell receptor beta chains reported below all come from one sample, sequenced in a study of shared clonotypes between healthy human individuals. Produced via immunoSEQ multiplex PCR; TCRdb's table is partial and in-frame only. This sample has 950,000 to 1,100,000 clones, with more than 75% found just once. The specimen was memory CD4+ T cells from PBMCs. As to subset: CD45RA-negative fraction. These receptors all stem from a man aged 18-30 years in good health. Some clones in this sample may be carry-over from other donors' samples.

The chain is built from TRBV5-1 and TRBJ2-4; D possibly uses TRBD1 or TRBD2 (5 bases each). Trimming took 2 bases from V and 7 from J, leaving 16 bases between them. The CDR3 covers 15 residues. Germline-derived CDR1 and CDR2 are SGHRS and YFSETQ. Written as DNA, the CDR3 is TGCGCCAGCAGCTTAGGGACGGGTAATAGGAACATTCAGTACTTC. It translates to CASSLGTGNRNIQYF.

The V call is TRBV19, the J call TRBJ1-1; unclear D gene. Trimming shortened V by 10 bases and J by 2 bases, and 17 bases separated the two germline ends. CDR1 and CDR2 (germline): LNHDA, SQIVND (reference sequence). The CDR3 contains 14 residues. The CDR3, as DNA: TGTGCCACTATAGATCTTAACAGAAACACTGAAGCTTTCTTT. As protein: CATIDLNRNTEAFF.

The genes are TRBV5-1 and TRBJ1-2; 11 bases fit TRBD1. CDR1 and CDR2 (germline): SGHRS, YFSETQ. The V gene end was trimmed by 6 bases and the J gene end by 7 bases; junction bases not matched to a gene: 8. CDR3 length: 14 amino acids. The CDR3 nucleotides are TGCGCCAGCACGGTCCCGGGACAGGGGGTTGGCTACACCTTC. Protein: CASTVPGQGVGYTF.

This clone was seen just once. CDR3 DNA sequence: TGTGCCAGCAGCGTAGTTTCCAGCGGAGCGTCAGATACGCAGTATTTT. It translates to CASSVVSSGASDTQYF. This chain joins TRBV9 and TRBJ2-3, with TRBD2 as a possible D gene (5 bases). The CDR3 runs to 16 residues. Per germline, CDR1 SGDLS and CDR2 YYNGEE. V dropped 0 bases and J dropped 4 bases, with 15 bases sitting between them.

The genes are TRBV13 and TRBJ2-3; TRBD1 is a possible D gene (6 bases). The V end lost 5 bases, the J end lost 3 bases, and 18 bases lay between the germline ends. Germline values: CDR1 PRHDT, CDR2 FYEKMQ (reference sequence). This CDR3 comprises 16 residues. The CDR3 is CASSPPSLQGTDTQYF. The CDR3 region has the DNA TGTGCCAGCAGCCCACCCTCCCTCCAGGGGACAGATACGCAGTATTTT.

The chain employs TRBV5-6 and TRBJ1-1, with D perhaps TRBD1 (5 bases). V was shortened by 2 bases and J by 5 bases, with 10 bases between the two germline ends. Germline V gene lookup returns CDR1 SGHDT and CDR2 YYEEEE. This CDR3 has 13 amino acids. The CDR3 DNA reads TGTGCCAGCAGCTTCTTGGGGGGGACTGAAGCTTTCTTT. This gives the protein CASSFLGGTEAFF.

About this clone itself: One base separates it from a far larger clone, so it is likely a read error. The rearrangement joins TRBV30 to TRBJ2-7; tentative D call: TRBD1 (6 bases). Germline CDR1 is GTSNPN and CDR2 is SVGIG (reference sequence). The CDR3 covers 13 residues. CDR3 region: CAWTKGVAYERYF. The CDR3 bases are TGTGCCTGGACTAAGGGGGTGGCGTACGAGCGGTACTTC. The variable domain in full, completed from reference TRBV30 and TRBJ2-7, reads SQTIHQWPATLVQPVGSPLSLECTVEGTSNPNLYWYRQAAGRGLQLLFYSVGIGQISSEVPQNLSASRPQDRQFILSSKKLLLSDSGFYLCAWTKGVAYERYFGPGTRLTVT.

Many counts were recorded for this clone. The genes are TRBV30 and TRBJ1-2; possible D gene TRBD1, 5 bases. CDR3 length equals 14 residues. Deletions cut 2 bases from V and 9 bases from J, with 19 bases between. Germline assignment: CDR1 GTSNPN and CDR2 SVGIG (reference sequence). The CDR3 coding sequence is TGTGCCTGGAGTTCTAAGCGGGGCCCCCCTCGCTACACCTTC. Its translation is CAWSSKRGPPRYTF.